This entry concerns a single TCR beta chain. Its matching antigen is unknown. The authors reverse transcribed all of the isolated RNA, so sequencing captured expressed TCRB transcripts. Libraries were prepared by immunoSEQ multiplex PCR; TCRdb keeps only in-frame clonotypes and omits some of them. The repertoire holds approximately 170,000 clones, with over 55% as singletons. This CDR3 region has 11 residues. Germline V CDR1 and CDR2: ENHRY, SYGVKD. The V gene lost 11 bases and the J gene lost 7 bases, with 14 bases spanning the gap. The data were obtained in a study of beta chain features in type 1 diabetes. Study conclusions and caveats: Among all four CD4+ subsets, Type 1 diabetes patients had TCRB CDR3s that were moderately but significantly shorter. Possible PCR preference for shorter templates applied equally to patients and controls.

Sequenced: naive CD4+ T cells from blood. The chain is built from TRBV10-3 and TRBJ1-2; D ambiguous. The TCR comes from a man aged 25-40 years with type 1 diabetes. The CDR3 reads CASSSPGGYTF. The CDR3 coding sequence is TGTGCCTCCTCGTCCCCCGGTGGCTACACCTTC.